This T cell receptor (beta chain) was obtained from a study of T cell repertoires in cytomegalovirus infection (dated by TCRdb to 2018 to 2020). Regarding the complete study: Alongside well-studied HLA-B-restricted epitopes, the peptide stimulations were aimed at recently identified HLA-C-restricted CMV epitopes, whose presentation resists viral immunomodulation. Donor HLA type was relevant to the analysis, because carriage of CMV infection together with the matching HLA type was indicated by public TCR beta signatures.

Instrument on record: Illumina HiSeq 1500. TCRdb itself trimmed the public reads at Q25 with fastp, ran MiXCR and retained productive beta chains. A single entry per CDR3 protein holds the most common genes and DNA from its merged rows. For this sample the table gives roughly 800,000 distinct CDR3 sequences, of which about 29% were detected only once. The ten largest account for around 13% of the sample. What the treatment or condition label conveys for this sample: in vitro stimulation with specific CMV peptide epitopes to enrich CMV-specific T cells. What the work shows at the level of the full study, not this receptor alone: The ex vivo response was dominated by HLA-C-restricted CMV-specific TCR beta clonotypes, and the single most frequent clonotype in two of eight donors was supplied by these HLA-C-restricted clonotypes. In both this cohort and an independent cohort of 350 to 400 donors, the cumulative frequency of public TCR beta family members distinguished carriers of CMV infection plus the relevant HLA type.

About this clonotype itself: Which antigen it targets is not known. No base quality information exists; no much larger clone differs at one position.

Looking up the germline V gene yields CDR1 LGHNT and CDR2 FRNRAP. Including the terminal cysteine and phenylalanine, the CDR3 comprises 20 residues. Only the CDR3 DNA is retained, 60 bases long and in frame from the first base. V is clipped by 3 bases and J by 0 bases, and the sequence between their germline boundaries is 21 bases long. The clonotype was recovered from a human donor in good health (CMV status not recorded). Some clones in this sample may be carry-over from other donors' samples. The chain joins TRBV12-5 to TRBJ2-6, with the D segment identity uncertain. Sequencing used cultured CD8+ T cells from PBMCs, obtained from culture after CMV antigen stimulation. The nucleotide sequence reads as follows: TGTGCTAGTGGTTTCTCCGGCACAGTCCCTGGGCGCTCTGGGGCCAACGTCCTGACTTTC. Its protein product is CASGFSGTVPGRSGANVLTF. Full variable domain (CDR3 extended with the reference TRBV12-5 and TRBJ2-6 proteins): DARVTQTPRHKVTEMGQEVTMRCQPILGHNTVFWYRQTMMQGLELLAYFRNRAPLDDSGMPKDRFSAEMPDATLATLKIQPSEPRDSAVYFCASGFSGTVPGRSGANVLTFGAGSRLTVL.